This paragraph covers one T cell receptor beta chain sequence. What it recognizes is unknown. Possible read error: a much larger clone is one base away. The sample comes from a study of T cells in Graves' hyperthyroidism and ophthalmopathy. Findings and caveats of the study: In blood, most of the thyroid clonotypes expanded above 0.001 were also present.

It was RNA transcripts that yielded the amplified TCR beta CDR3 regions. The TCR CDR3 first-round RT-PCR relied on the HTBI primer set. MiXCR was run by TCRdb on the multiplex PCR reads, yielding one entry per CDR3 protein. The table has 450,000 to 650,000 distinct CDR3 sequences, approximately 15% seen once. The CDR3 has 14 amino acids. The germline V gene encodes CDR1 MGHRA and CDR2 YSYEKL. V lost 6 bases and J lost 5; bases outside the gene matches: 8. A NOSPECS grade of at least 4, a Clinical Activity Score of at least 3 and duration under 3 months were recorded in ophthalmopathy patients. The study excluded patients with uncontrolled infection, other autoimmune disease, pregnancy or lactation. PBMCs stemmed from 8.5 to 10 ml fresh peripheral blood.

This clonotype was sampled from a woman aged 18-30 years with Graves' ophthalmopathy. What was sequenced was blood. The chain links TRBV4-1 to TRBJ2-7, with TRBD2 matching 9 bases. For the CDR3, the DNA is TGCGCCAGCAGACAGGATAGCGGGAGTCACGAGCAGTACTTC. Translation: CASRQDSGSHEQYF.